The sequence of this T cell receptor beta chain was determined in a study of shared T cell receptors in the human thymus. Produced via immunoSEQ multiplex PCR; TCRdb's table is partial and in-frame only. The sample has approximately 730,000 clones, roughly 88% seen once. V lost 6 bases, J lost 6 bases, and 14 bases lay in between. CDR3 length: 13 amino acids. Germline CDR1 is MNHEY and CDR2 is SMNVEV (reference sequence). A further study also used this sample, focusing on human thymus T cells. As reported in that work: Corrective heart surgery yielded the resections from which the thymus tissue came. Apparent skewing of V and J gene usage characterized both thymic and blood repertoires. Related work showed strongly overlapping thymic repertoires across unrelated individuals.

The sample taken for sequencing was thymocytes. V is TRBV27 and J is TRBJ1-2; D call uncertain. The receptor comes from a girl less than two years old with a congenital heart defect. CDR3 amino acids: CASSRRSVDGYTF. The CDR3 nucleotides are TGTGCCAGCAGCCGCAGGTCGGTCGATGGCTACACCTTC.